The entry below describes one T cell receptor beta chain. The source of the sample is a study of blood T cell repertoires in COVID-19. Overall study context: COVID-19 samples, acute and convalescent, were from the United States, Italy and Spain.

This study enrolled people aged 18 to 89 from approximately 25 US geographic areas. Clinical histories supplied by participants themselves formed the basis of cohort assignment. The CDR3 is 17 amino acids. Per the germline V gene, CDR1 is MGHRA and CDR2 is YSYEKL. The V end was cut by 0 bases, the J end by 4 bases, with 15 bases between. Per the authors' pipeline: By means of reference gene primer amplification, nucleated cell counts were estimated. The protocol was immunoSEQ multiplex PCR, while the TCRdb copy is restricted to in-frame clones and leaves out a portion. The V and J calls and the clone size are those of that table, but D and trimming were determined from the DNA. Of 230,000 or so clones listed, 75% to 90% were seen once; the top ten hold about 4%.

The chain joins TRBV4-1 to TRBJ1-4, with D perhaps TRBD1 (5 bases). This TCR was recovered from a woman between 40 and 55 years old with acute COVID-19. The sequenced material came from PBMCs or T cells enriched from blood (not recorded which). In nucleotides, the CDR3 is TGCGCCAGCAGCCAAGAGGCTACGACAGCTAGTAATGAAAAACTGTTTTTT. Protein product: CASSQEATTASNEKLFF.